These T cell receptor beta chains were read from a single sample in a study of blood T cell repertoires in COVID-19. Repertoires were generated with immunoSEQ multiplex PCR, while TCRdb's copy carries only in-frame clones and drops some. Here the sample spans about 84,000 clones, more than 90% being singletons. Sequencing input: peripheral blood. Receptors originate from a human donor with active COVID-19. The donor label of this sample is uncertain. The CDR3 runs from the conserved cysteine through the conserved F or W. A D gene is named only where the DNA matches it firmly. The listing skips clone size in some rows; elsewhere it reads once, few, many or a size class.

NA	TRBD1	TRBV19	TRBJ2-7	CASSLSGTGDFDYEQYF	TGTGCCAGTAGTCTCTCCGGGACAGGGGATTTTGACTACGAGCAGTACTTC
NA	TRBD1	TRBV6-1	TRBJ1-4	CASSEPRTGGWRNVEKLFF	TGTGCCAGCAGTGAACCGCGGACAGGGGGCTGGCGTAATGTTGAAAAACTGTTTTTT
NA	NA	TRBV6-5	TRBJ1-5	CASNRHSNQPQHF	TGTGCCAGCAACAGACATAGCAATCAGCCCCAGCATTTT
NA	TRBD2	TRBV6-5	TRBJ2-5	CASSYGASGTETQYF	TGTGCCAGCAGTTATGGGGCTAGCGGGACCGAGACCCAGTACTTC
NA	TRBD2	TRBV4-3	TRBJ2-3	CASSQDPAGGRSDTQYF	TGCGCCAGCAGCCAAGATCCAGCGGGAGGTCGGAGTGACACGCAGTATTTT
NA	TRBD2	TRBV7-9	TRBJ2-2	CASSVHPLAGGPPGELFF	TGTGCCAGCAGCGTCCATCCTCTAGCGGGGGGCCCCCCCGGGGAGCTGTTTTTT
NA	NA	TRBV4-1	TRBJ1-2	CASSQDRGRDYGYTF	TGCGCCAGCAGCCAAGATAGAGGGAGGGACTATGGCTACACCTTC
NA	NA	TRBV11-2	TRBJ2-7	CASSPRVRRLYEQYF	TGTGCCAGCAGCCCGCGGGTCCGACGCCTCTACGAGCAGTACTTC
NA	TRBD2	TRBV4-2	TRBJ2-1	CASSQESLAGVELGNEQFF	TGTGCCAGCAGCCAAGAGTCCCTAGCGGGGGTTGAGTTAGGCAATGAGCAGTTCTTC
NA	NA	TRBV6-6	TRBJ2-5	CASSYSFSGDQETQYF	TGTGCCAGCAGTTACTCTTTTTCAGGGGACCAAGAGACCCAGTACTTC
NA	NA	TRBV27	TRBJ2-3	CASSSPPDWGDTDTQYF	TGTGCCAGCAGTTCTCCCCCCGACTGGGGGGACACAGATACGCAGTATTTT
NA	TRBD2	TRBV7-7	TRBJ2-2	CASSAAAGGGGGELFF	TGTGCTAGCAGCGCCGCAGCTGGGGGGGGAGGCGGGGAGCTGTTTTTT
NA	NA	TRBV7-9	TRBJ1-2	CASARSDILNYGYTF	TGTGCCAGCGCCCGTTCCGACATCCTAAACTATGGCTACACCTTC
NA	NA	TRBV18	TRBJ2-7	CASSPPSRANYEQYF	TGTGCCAGCTCACCACCCTCGCGCGCCAACTACGAGCAGTACTTC
NA	TRBD2	TRBV29-1	TRBJ2-1	CSVRTGAASGSNEQFF	TGCAGCGTTAGGACAGGAGCAGCTAGCGGGAGCAATGAGCAGTTCTTC
once	TRBD1	TRBV10-1	TRBJ1-4	CASSESGQGGEKLFF	TGCGCCAGCAGTGAGTCGGGACAGGGTGGCGAAAAACTGTTTTTT
NA	TRBD1	TRBV7-2	TRBJ1-2	CASSPDRGGGYTF	TGTGCCAGCAGCCCCGACAGGGGAGGTGGCTACACCTTC
NA	TRBD1	TRBV24-1	TRBJ2-5	CATSEPLDRVQETQYF	TGTGCCACCAGTGAACCTTTAGACAGGGTACAAGAGACCCAGTACTTC
NA	TRBD1	TRBV13	TRBJ1-1	CASSLMGQDEAFF	TGTGCCAGCAGCTTAATGGGACAGGATGAAGCTTTCTTT